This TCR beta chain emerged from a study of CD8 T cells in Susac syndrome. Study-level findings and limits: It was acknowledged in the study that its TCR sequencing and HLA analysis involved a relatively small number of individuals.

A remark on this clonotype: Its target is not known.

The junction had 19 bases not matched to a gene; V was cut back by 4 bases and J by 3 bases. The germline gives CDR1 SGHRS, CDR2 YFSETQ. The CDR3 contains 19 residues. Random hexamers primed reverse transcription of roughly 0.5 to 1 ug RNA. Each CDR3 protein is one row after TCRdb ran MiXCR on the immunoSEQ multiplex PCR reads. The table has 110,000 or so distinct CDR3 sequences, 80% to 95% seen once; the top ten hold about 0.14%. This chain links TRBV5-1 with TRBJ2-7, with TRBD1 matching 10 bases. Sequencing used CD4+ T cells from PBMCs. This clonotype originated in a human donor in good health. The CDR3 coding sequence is TGCGCCAGCAGCCACGTAGGAAACCGGGACAGGGGCATGGGCTACGAGCAGTACTTC. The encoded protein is CASSHVGNRDRGMGYEQYF.